This is a list of T cell receptor beta chains from one sample in a study of cytomegalovirus exposure and HLA in healthy donors. The data were produced by immunoSEQ multiplex PCR, yet TCRdb's version contains in-frame clones alone and is incomplete. Here the sample spans around 190,000 clones, 79% being singletons. Sequenced sample: PBMCs. The source is a woman under 40 in good health and CMV-seropositive. CDR3s include the opening cysteine and the closing phenylalanine or tryptophan. The order of the fields is J gene, clone size, D gene, V gene, CDR3 DNA, CDR3 protein. A D gene is named only where the DNA matches it firmly. Only some rows state a clone size, as once, few, many or a class for expanded clones.

J: TRBJ2-1
size: few
D: -
V: TRBV7-2
DNA: TGTGCCAGCAGCTTAGCTAGGGGACTCAGCTCCTACAATGAGCAGTTCTTC
CDR3: CASSLARGLSSYNEQFF

J: TRBJ2-3
size: -
D: TRBD2
V: TRBV7-2
DNA: TGTGCCAGCAGCTTATTCACTAGCGGGAACACAGATACGCAGTATTTT
CDR3: CASSLFTSGNTDTQYF

J: TRBJ1-5
size: -
D: TRBD1
V: TRBV6-5
DNA: TGTGCCAGCCGTACTGGACAGGGGAGCAATCAGCCCCAGCATTTT
CDR3: CASRTGQGSNQPQHF

J: TRBJ1-6
size: -
D: -
V: TRBV9
DNA: TGTGCCAGCAGCGCTCCGGGACAAAATTCACCCCTCCACTTT
CDR3: CASSAPGQNSPLHF

J: TRBJ2-1
size: -
D: TRBD1
V: TRBV7-9
DNA: TGTGCCAGCAGCGGGACAGGGGCGTCCTACAATGAGCAGTTCTTC
CDR3: CASSGTGASYNEQFF

J: TRBJ2-7
size: -
D: -
V: TRBV30
DNA: TGTGCCTGGAGCGAGGGGCCAGGGGCGGGCGAGCAGTACTTC
CDR3: CAWSEGPGAGEQYF

J: TRBJ1-2
size: few
D: TRBD1
V: TRBV5-4
DNA: TGTGCCAGCAGCACCGCCCGGGACAGAGATAACTATGGCTACACCTTC
CDR3: CASSTARDRDNYGYTF

J: TRBJ1-1
size: few
D: -
V: TRBV11-3
DNA: TGTGCCAGCAGCTTCGGCGGGAACACTGAAGCTTTCTTT
CDR3: CASSFGGNTEAFF

J: TRBJ1-1
size: -
D: TRBD1
V: TRBV7-8
DNA: TGTGCCAGCAGCCCAGTGACAGGGGGCAACACTGAAGCTTTCTTT
CDR3: CASSPVTGGNTEAFF

J: TRBJ2-2
size: -
D: -
V: TRBV5-1
DNA: TGCGCCAGCAGCCCCTCACAGGGATTGCTCGGGGAGCTGTTTTTT
CDR3: CASSPSQGLLGELFF

J: TRBJ2-1
size: -
D: TRBD2
V: TRBV19
DNA: TGTGCCAGTAGTGGGAGGGCCAGATACAATGAGCAGTTCTTC
CDR3: CASSGRARYNEQFF

J: TRBJ2-3
size: -
D: -
V: TRBV7-9
DNA: TGTGCCAGCAGCTCTAGCCCCCACACAGATACGCAGTATTTT
CDR3: CASSSSPHTDTQYF

J: TRBJ1-4
size: -
D: TRBD1
V: TRBV6-1
DNA: TGTGCCAGCAGTGAAGCTGGACAGGCAACTAATGAAAAACTGTTTTTT
CDR3: CASSEAGQATNEKLFF

J: TRBJ2-1
size: few
D: -
V: TRBV25-1
DNA: TGTGCCAGCAGTGCGGTGAGCTCCTACAATGAGCAGTTCTTC
CDR3: CASSAVSSYNEQFF

J: TRBJ2-5
size: -
D: TRBD1
V: TRBV11-2
DNA: TGTGCCAGCAGCACCTCGACAGGGGGCTATTCGGGAGAGACCCAGTACTTC
CDR3: CASSTSTGGYSGETQYF